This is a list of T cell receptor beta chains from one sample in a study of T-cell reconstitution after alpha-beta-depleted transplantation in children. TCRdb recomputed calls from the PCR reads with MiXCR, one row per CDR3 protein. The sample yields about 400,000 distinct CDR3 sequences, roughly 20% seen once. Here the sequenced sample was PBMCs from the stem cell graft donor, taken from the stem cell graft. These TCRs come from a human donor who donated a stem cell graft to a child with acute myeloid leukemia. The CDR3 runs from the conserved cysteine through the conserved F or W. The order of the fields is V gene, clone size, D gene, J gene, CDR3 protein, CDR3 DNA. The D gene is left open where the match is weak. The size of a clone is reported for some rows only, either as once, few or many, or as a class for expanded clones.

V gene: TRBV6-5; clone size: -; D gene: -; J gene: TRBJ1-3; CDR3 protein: CASSYSSHVSGNTIYF; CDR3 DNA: TGTGCCAGCAGTTACTCGTCGCACGTCTCTGGAAACACCATATATTTT
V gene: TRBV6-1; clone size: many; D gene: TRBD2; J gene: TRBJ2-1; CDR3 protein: CASSGDGGRAGSYNEQFF; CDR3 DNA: TGTGCCAGCAGTGGCGACGGTGGTCGAGCGGGATCCTACAATGAGCAGTTCTTC
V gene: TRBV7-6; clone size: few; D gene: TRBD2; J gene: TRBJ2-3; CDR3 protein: CASTPSGGPDTQYF; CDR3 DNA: TGTGCCAGCACGCCTAGCGGGGGCCCAGATACGCAGTATTTT
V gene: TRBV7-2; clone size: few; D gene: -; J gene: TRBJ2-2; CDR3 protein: CASSPRWRNTGELFF; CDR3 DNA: TGTGCCAGCAGCCCCCGTTGGAGGAACACCGGGGAGCTGTTTTTT
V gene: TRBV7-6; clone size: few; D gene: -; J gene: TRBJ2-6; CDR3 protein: CASSLSNRDISSGANVLTF; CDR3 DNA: TGTGCCAGCAGCTTGTCGAACCGGGACATCAGCTCTGGGGCCAACGTCCTGACTTTC
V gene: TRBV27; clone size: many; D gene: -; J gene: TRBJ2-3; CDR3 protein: CASSLIGDTQYF; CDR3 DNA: TGTGCCAGCAGTTTAATTGGAGATACGCAGTATTTT
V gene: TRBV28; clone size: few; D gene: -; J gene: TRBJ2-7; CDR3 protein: CASSGLRGAGSYEQYF; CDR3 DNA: TGTGCCAGCAGTGGCCTTCGGGGGGCGGGCTCCTACGAGCAGTACTTC
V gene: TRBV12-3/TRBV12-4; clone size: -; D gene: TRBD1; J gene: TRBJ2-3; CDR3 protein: CASRVRGQGTDTQYF; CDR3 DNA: TGTGCCAGCAGGGTAAGAGGACAGGGCACAGATACGCAGTATTTT
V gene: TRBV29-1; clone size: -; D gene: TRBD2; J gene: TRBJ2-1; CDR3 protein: CSVEGAGGHQQKTYNEQFF; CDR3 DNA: TGCAGCGTTGAAGGGGCGGGAGGGCACCAACAAAAGACCTACAATGAGCAGTTCTTC
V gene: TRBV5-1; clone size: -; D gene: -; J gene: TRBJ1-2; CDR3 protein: CASSQQDNYGYTF; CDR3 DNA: TGCGCCAGCAGCCAACAGGATAACTATGGCTACACCTTC
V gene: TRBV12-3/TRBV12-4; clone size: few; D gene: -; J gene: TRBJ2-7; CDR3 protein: CASSLAVSNYEQYF; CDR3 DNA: TGTGCCAGCAGTTTAGCGGTTAGTAACTACGAGCAGTACTTC
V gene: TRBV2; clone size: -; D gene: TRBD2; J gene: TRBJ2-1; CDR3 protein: CASGGLAGGTYNEQFF; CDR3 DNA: TGTGCCAGCGGGGGACTAGCGGGGGGGACCTACAATGAGCAGTTCTTC
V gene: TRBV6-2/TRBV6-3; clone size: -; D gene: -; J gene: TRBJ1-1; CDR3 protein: CASRDQLNTEAFF; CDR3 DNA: TGTGCCAGCAGGGATCAATTGAACACTGAAGCTTTCTTT
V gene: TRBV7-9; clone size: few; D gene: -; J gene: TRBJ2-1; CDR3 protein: CASSRGGAFANEQFF; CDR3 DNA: TGTGCCAGCAGCCGAGGGGGAGCTTTCGCCAATGAGCAGTTCTTC
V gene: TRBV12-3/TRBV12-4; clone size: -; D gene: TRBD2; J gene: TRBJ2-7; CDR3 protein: CASSSPGLVYEQYF; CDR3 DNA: TGTGCCAGCAGTTCTCCGGGACTAGTCTACGAGCAGTACTTC
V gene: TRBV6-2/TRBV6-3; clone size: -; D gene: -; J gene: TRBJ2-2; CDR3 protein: CASSYGTSAGELFF; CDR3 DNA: TGTGCCAGCAGTTACGGAACTTCGGCCGGGGAGCTGTTTTTT
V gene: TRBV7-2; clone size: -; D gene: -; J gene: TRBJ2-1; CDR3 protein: CASSRTWDEQFF; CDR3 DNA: TGTGCCAGCAGCCGCACTTGGGATGAGCAGTTCTTC
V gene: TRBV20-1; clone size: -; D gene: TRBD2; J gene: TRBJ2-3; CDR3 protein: CSARVKRGWDTDTQYF; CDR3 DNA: TGCAGTGCTAGAGTTAAGCGGGGTTGGGACACAGATACGCAGTATTTT
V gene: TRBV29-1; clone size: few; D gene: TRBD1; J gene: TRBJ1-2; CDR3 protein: CSVSTGPGYTF; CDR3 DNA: TGCAGCGTTTCGACAGGGCCGGGCTACACCTTC
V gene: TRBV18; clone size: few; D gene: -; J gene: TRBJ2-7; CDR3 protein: CASSPGPGYEQYF; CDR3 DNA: TGTGCCAGCTCACCAGGGCCGGGGTATGAGCAGTACTTC
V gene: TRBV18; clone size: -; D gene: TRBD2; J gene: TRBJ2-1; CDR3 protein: CASSPSGGGHNEQFF; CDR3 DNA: TGTGCCAGCTCGCCAAGCGGGGGTGGCCACAATGAGCAGTTCTTC
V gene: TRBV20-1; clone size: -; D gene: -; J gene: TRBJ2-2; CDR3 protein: CSARSFLQRTTGELFF; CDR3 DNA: TGCAGTGCTAGGTCATTTCTCCAGCGGACTACCGGGGAGCTGTTTTTT
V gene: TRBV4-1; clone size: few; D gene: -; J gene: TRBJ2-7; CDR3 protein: CASSQLTTPYEQYF; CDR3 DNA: TGCGCCAGCAGCCAATTGACTACCCCCTACGAGCAGTACTTC
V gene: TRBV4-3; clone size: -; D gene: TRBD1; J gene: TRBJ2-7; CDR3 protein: CASSQETGAYEQYF; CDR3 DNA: TGCGCCAGCAGCCAAGAGACAGGGGCCTACGAGCAGTACTTC
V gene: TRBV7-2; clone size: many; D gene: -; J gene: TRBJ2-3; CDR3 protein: CASSSLASTDTQYF; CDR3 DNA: TGTGCCAGCAGCTCGTTAGCTAGCACAGATACGCAGTATTTT
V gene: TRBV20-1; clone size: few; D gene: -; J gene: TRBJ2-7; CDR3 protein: CSAREGAGTSYEQYF; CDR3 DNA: TGCAGTGCTAGAGAGGGCGCCGGGACGTCCTACGAGCAGTACTTC
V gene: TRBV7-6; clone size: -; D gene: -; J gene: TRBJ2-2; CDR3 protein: CASSAGQANTGELFF; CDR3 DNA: TGTGCCAGCAGCGCGGGGCAGGCGAACACCGGGGAGCTGTTTTTT